This is a list of T cell receptor beta chains from one sample in a study of blood T cell repertoires in COVID-19. Assay: immunoSEQ multiplex PCR; the TCRdb copy retains only in-frame clones and omits some. The data show over 45,000 clones, with around 70% seen just once and less than 20% held by the top ten. The sequenced material came from peripheral blood. Receptor source: a woman between 45 and 60 years old with active or convalescent COVID-19. CDR3s include the opening cysteine and the closing phenylalanine or tryptophan. Fields, in order: D gene, V gene, clone size, J gene, CDR3 protein, CDR3 DNA. D genes are given only for firm matches. Expanded clones get a size class; other rows say once, few or many, or leave the size out.

>TRBD1|TRBV5-1|NA|TRBJ1-2
CASSLGQGDGYTF
TGCGCCAGCAGCTTGGGACAGGGAGATGGCTACACCTTC
>TRBD2|TRBV10-3|few|TRBJ2-1
CASGDWSGAFF
TGTGCCTCCGGAGATTGGAGCGGGGCTTTCTTC
>TRBD1|TRBV12-5|NA|TRBJ2-6
CASGLARQGTGANVLTF
TGTGCTAGTGGTTTGGCCCGACAGGGGACTGGGGCCAACGTCCTGACTTTC
>NA|TRBV3-1/TRBV3-2|NA|TRBJ2-3
CASSQEMGPDTQYF
TGTGCCAGCAGCCAAGAAATGGGGCCAGATACGCAGTATTTT
>NA|TRBV9|NA|TRBJ2-3
CASSLGTDTQYF
TGTGCCAGCAGCCTCGGCACAGATACGCAGTATTTT
>NA|TRBV5-1|NA|TRBJ1-1
CASSFSPTTMNTEAFF
TGCGCCAGCAGCTTTAGCCCGACCACTATGAACACTGAAGCTTTCTTT
>NA|TRBV7-9|NA|TRBJ2-7
CASSSLYEQYF
TGTGCCAGCAGCTCCCTCTACGAGCAGTACTTC
>NA|TRBV7-9|few|TRBJ1-2
CASSLVRGQGMGGYTF
TGTGCCAGCAGCTTAGTCCGCGGCCAGGGGATGGGTGGCTACACCTTC
>TRBD2|TRBV19|NA|TRBJ2-3
CASSISGLAGADTQYF
TGTGCCAGTAGTATCTCGGGACTAGCGGGCGCAGATACGCAGTATTTT
>TRBD2|TRBV3-1/TRBV3-2|NA|TRBJ2-5
CASSSRLAGGGETQYF
TGTGCCAGCAGCTCACGCTTAGCGGGAGGCGGGGAGACCCAGTACTTC
>NA|TRBV5-1|NA|TRBJ2-3
CASSPVSGGASADTQYF
TGCGCCAGCAGCCCAGTCTCGGGGGGCGCGTCCGCAGATACGCAGTATTTT
>NA|TRBV19|NA|TRBJ1-2
CASRPYRSFNYGYTF
TGTGCCAGTAGGCCTTACAGGTCCTTTAACTATGGCTACACCTTC
>TRBD1|TRBV18|NA|TRBJ2-7
CASSRTGSGQYF
TGTGCCAGCTCTCGGACAGGGTCCGGGCAGTACTTC
>TRBD1|TRBV5-1|few|TRBJ2-7
CASSPGQGIVEQYF
TGCGCCAGCAGCCCGGGACAGGGCATCGTCGAGCAGTACTTC
>NA|TRBV7-8|NA|TRBJ1-2
CASSGQSNYGYTF
TGTGCCAGCAGTGGACAGTCTAACTATGGCTACACCTTC
>TRBD2|TRBV27|once|TRBJ2-7
CASSLTGGASSYEQYF
TGTGCCAGCAGTTTAACCGGGGGGGCGAGCTCCTACGAGCAGTACTTC
>NA|TRBV30|NA|TRBJ2-5
CAWRLGLQETQYF
TGTGCCTGGAGACTAGGACTACAAGAGACCCAGTACTTC
>TRBD2|TRBV28|NA|TRBJ2-1
CASSFAGVYNEQFF
TGTGCCAGCAGTTTCGCGGGAGTTTACAATGAGCAGTTCTTC
>TRBD1|TRBV2|NA|TRBJ2-5
CASKPGQGRETQYF
TGTGCCAGCAAACCGGGACAGGGGCGCGAGACCCAGTACTTC
>TRBD2|TRBV5-1|NA|TRBJ2-5
CASSFHGEGETQYF
TGCGCCAGCAGCTTCCACGGGGAGGGTGAGACCCAGTACTTC
>NA|TRBV5-4|NA|TRBJ2-1
CASSSTGSAYNEQFF
TGTGCCAGCAGCTCAACAGGGTCGGCGTACAATGAGCAGTTCTTC
>NA|TRBV5-4|NA|TRBJ2-3
CASLTQGTDTQYF
TGTGCCAGCTTGACACAGGGCACAGATACGCAGTATTTT
>TRBD1|TRBV28|NA|TRBJ2-7
CASSATGVYEQYF
TGTGCCAGCAGTGCCACAGGGGTCTACGAGCAGTACTTC
>NA|TRBV21-1|once|TRBJ2-3
CASSKGGLDTQYF
TGTGCCAGCAGCAAAGGGGGCTTAGATACGCAGTATTTT
>NA|TRBV2|NA|TRBJ2-7
CASKSVTERDEQYF
TGTGCCAGCAAATCGGTGACTGAGAGGGACGAGCAGTACTTC
>TRBD2|TRBV9|NA|TRBJ2-1
CASSVAGGSYNEQFF
TGTGCCAGCAGCGTAGCGGGGGGGTCCTACAATGAGCAGTTCTTC
>NA|TRBV2|NA|TRBJ2-3
CASSELSLASTDTQYF
TGTGCCAGCAGTGAATTGAGTCTAGCGAGCACAGATACGCAGTATTTT
>NA|TRBV4-2|NA|TRBJ1-2
CASSQGQLNGYTF
TGTGCCAGCAGCCAAGGGCAGTTAAATGGCTACACCTTC
>TRBD1|TRBV11-2|NA|TRBJ2-2
CASSLADRGTGELFF
TGTGCCAGCAGCTTAGCGGACAGGGGAACCGGGGAGCTGTTTTTT
>TRBD1|TRBV6-5|NA|TRBJ1-2
CASSYSTGNYGYTF
TGTGCCAGCAGTTACTCGACAGGGAACTATGGCTACACCTTC
>TRBD1|TRBV7-9|many|TRBJ1-1
CASSAPGTGVTEAFF
TGTGCCAGCAGCGCACCCGGGACAGGGGTCACTGAAGCTTTCTTT
>NA|TRBV5-1|NA|TRBJ1-2
CASSFRDTVYGYTF
TGCGCCAGCAGCTTCCGGGACACGGTCTATGGCTACACCTTC
>NA|TRBV6-6|NA|TRBJ1-6
CASSYLGDGSPLHF
TGTGCCAGCAGTTACTTAGGGGATGGTTCACCCCTCCACTTT
>TRBD2|TRBV6-5|NA|TRBJ2-7
CASSYASGAYEQYF
TGTGCCAGCAGTTATGCTAGCGGGGCCTACGAGCAGTACTTC
>NA|TRBV5-4|NA|TRBJ2-7
CASSPDKQYF
TGTGCCAGCAGCCCGGACAAGCAGTACTTC
>NA|TRBV7-8|NA|TRBJ2-2
CASSLDPNTGELFF
TGTGCCAGCAGCTTAGATCCCAATACCGGGGAGCTGTTTTTT
>TRBD1|TRBV7-9|NA|TRBJ2-7
CASSTPGQGAYEQYF
TGTGCCAGCAGCACGCCGGGACAGGGGGCTTACGAGCAGTACTTC
>NA|TRBV7-9|NA|TRBJ2-1
CASSPPSGGLYNEQFF
TGTGCCAGCAGCCCCCCCTCTGGCGGACTCTACAATGAGCAGTTCTTC
>NA|TRBV9|NA|TRBJ2-5
CASSAAGVPQETQYF
TGTGCCAGCAGCGCCGCCGGAGTCCCCCAAGAGACCCAGTACTTC
>NA|TRBV4-1|NA|TRBJ2-2
CASSQEAQISTGELFF
TGCGCCAGCAGCCAAGAGGCCCAGATAAGCACCGGGGAGCTGTTTTTT
>TRBD2|TRBV10-3|NA|TRBJ2-1
CAIRLAGGPDNEQFF
TGTGCCATCCGACTAGCGGGAGGGCCGGATAATGAGCAGTTCTTC
>TRBD2|TRBV28|NA|TRBJ2-5
CASSDVAGGIVTQYF
TGTGCCAGCAGTGACGTAGCGGGAGGGATCGTGACCCAGTACTTC